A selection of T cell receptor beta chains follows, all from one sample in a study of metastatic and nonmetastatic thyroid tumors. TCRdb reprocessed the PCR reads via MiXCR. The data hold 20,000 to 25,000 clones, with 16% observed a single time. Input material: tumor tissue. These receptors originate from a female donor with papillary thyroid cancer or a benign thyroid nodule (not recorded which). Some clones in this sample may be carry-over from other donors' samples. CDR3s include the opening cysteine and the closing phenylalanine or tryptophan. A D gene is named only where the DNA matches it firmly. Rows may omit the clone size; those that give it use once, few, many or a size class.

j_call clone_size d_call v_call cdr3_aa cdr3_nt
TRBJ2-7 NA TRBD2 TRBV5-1 CASSRLAGGIYEQYF TGCGCCAGTAGCCGACTAGCGGGGGGGATCTACGAGCAGTACTTC
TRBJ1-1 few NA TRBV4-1 CASSPEVIGTEAFF TGCGCCAGCAGCCCCGAGGTGATAGGGACTGAAGCTTTCTTT
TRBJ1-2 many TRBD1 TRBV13 CASSFRQGDYGYTF TGTGCCAGCAGCTTTAGACAGGGGGACTATGGCTACACCTTC
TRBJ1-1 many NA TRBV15 CATSRDRRNTEAFF TGTGCCACCAGCAGAGATCGTCGGAACACTGAAGCTTTCTTT
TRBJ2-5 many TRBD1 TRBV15 CATRTGGDETQYF TGTGCCACCCGGACAGGGGGAGATGAGACCCAGTACTTC
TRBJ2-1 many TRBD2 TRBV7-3 CASSPSRLAGNNEQFF TGTGCCAGCAGCCCAAGCCGCCTAGCGGGGAACAATGAGCAGTTCTTC
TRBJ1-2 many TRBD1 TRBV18 CASSPRDRGQDGYTF TGTGCCAGCTCACCAAGGGACAGGGGGCAAGATGGCTACACCTTC
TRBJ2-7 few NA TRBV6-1 CASIKASWRAYEQYF TGTGCCAGCATCAAAGCTAGCTGGAGGGCCTACGAGCAGTACTTC
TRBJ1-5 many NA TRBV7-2 CASSLGWQGNQPQHF TGTGCCAGCAGCTTAGGGTGGCAGGGTAACCAGCCCCAGCATTTT
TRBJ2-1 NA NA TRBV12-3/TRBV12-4 CASSPSGETLNNEQFF TGTGCCAGCAGCCCATCCGGAGAAACCCTCAACAATGAGCAGTTCTTC
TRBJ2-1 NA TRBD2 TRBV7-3 CASSYGGGAYEQFF TGTGCCAGCAGCTACGGCGGGGGGGCCTATGAGCAGTTCTTC
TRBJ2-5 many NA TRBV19 CASSNLQGRGETQYF TGTGCCAGTAGTAACCTACAGGGACGAGGGGAGACCCAGTACTTC
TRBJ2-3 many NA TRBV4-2 CASSRPPSRRSSTDTQYF TGTGCCAGCAGCCGACCCCCCTCGAGGCGGTCTAGCACAGATACGCAGTATTTT
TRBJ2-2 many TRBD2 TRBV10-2 CASSVTSGVTGELFF TGCGCCAGCAGTGTGACTAGCGGTGTTACCGGGGAGCTGTTTTTT
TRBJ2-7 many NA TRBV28 CASSWGQQIYEQYF TGTGCCAGCAGCTGGGGACAACAAATCTACGAGCAGTACTTC
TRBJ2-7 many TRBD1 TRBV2 CASSAGTGVHEQYF TGTGCCAGCAGTGCCGGGACAGGGGTGCACGAGCAGTACTTC
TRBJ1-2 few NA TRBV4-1 CASSQGAMVF TGCGCCAGCAGCCAAGGGGCAATGGTCTTC
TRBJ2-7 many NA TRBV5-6 CASSFGTSYEQYF TGTGCCAGCAGCTTCGGGACATCATACGAGCAGTACTTC
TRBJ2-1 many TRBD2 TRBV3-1 CASSQGGSGGVGQFF TGTGCCAGCAGCCAAGGTGGTAGCGGGGGGGTTGGGCAGTTCTTC
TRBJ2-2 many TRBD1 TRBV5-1 CASSRDRVNTGELFF TGCGCCAGCAGCAGGGACAGGGTAAACACCGGGGAGCTGTTTTTT
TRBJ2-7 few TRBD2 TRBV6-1 CASIALAGGWVEHYF TGTGCCAGCATTGCACTAGCGGGAGGGTGGGTCGAGCATTACTTC
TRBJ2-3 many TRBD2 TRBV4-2 CASSQAIAGGRDTQYF TGTGCCAGCAGCCAAGCTATAGCGGGGGGACGAGATACGCAGTATTTT
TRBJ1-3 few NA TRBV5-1 CASSLGSQVGSGNTIYF TGCGCCAGCAGCTTGGGCTCCCAGGTGGGTTCTGGAAACACCATATATTTT
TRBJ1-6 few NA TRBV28 CASLLRYGNNSPLHF TGTGCCAGCCTGTTGCGCTACGGGAATAATTCACCCCTCCACTTT
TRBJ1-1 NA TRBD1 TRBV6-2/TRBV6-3 CASSYRGTGLTEAFF TGTGCCAGCAGTTACCGCGGGACAGGTTTAACTGAAGCTTTCTTT
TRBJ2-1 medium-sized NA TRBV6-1 CASSKGRTIDLGEFF TGTGCCAGCAGTAAGGGGCGGACTATAGACCTCGGCGAGTTCTTC
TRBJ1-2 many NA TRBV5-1 CASSLLSANYGYTF TGCGCCAGCAGCTTGCTCTCCGCTAACTATGGCTACACCTTC
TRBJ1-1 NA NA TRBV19 CASTSYGGGRMNTEDFF TGTGCCAGTACTTCATACGGTGGTGGCAGAATGAACACTGAAGATTTCTTT
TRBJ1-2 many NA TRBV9 CASSVAEDYGYTF TGTGCCAGCAGCGTAGCGGAGGACTATGGCTACACCTTC
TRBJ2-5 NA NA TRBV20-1 CSAIWVESQYF TGCAGTGCTATCTGGGTAGAGTCCCAGTACTTC
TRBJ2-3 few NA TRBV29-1 CIVEAYLDTQYF TGTATCGTTGAGGCTTACCTTGATACGCAGTATTTT
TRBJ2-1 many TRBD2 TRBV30 CASESGSSYNEQFF TGTGCCTCCGAAAGCGGGAGCTCCTACAATGAGCAGTTCTTC
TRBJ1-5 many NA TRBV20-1 CSARPNSNQPQHF TGCAGTGCTAGGCCTAATAGCAATCAGCCCCAGCATTTT
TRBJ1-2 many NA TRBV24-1 CATSDRSYGYTF TGTGCCACCAGTGACAGAAGTTATGGCTACACCTTC
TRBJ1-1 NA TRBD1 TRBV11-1 CASSPWTGVMNTEAFF TGTGCCAGCAGCCCATGGACAGGGGTTATGAACACTGAAGCTTTCTTT
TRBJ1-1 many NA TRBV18 CASSPLRDTEAFF TGTGCCAGCTCACCACTCCGGGACACTGAAGCTTTCTTT
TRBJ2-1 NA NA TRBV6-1 CAISRGNEQFF TGTGCCATCAGTCGAGGAAATGAGCAGTTCTTC
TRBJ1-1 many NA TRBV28 CASGHTEAFF TGTGCCAGCGGGCACACTGAAGCTTTCTTT
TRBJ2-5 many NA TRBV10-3 CAISGGQTQYF TGTGCCATCAGTGGGGGGCAGACCCAGTACTTC
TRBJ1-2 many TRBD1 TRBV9 CASSTGTDYGYTF TGTGCCAGCAGCACCGGGACAGACTATGGCTACACCTTC
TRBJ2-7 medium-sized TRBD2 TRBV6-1 CASSGGPDEQYF TGTGCCAGCTCGGGAGGTCCGGACGAGCAGTACTTC
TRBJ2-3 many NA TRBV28 CASRSPLAKGTDTQYF TGTGCCAGCAGATCCCCCCTGGCGAAAGGGACAGATACGCAGTATTTT
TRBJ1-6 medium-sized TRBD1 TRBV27 CASSLDRGGNSPLHF TGTGCCAGCAGTCTAGACAGGGGAGGTAATTCACCCCTCCACTTT
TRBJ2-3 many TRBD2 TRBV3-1 CASSRSGGETDTQYF TGTGCCAGCAGCCGTAGCGGGGGGGAGACAGATACGCAGTATTTT
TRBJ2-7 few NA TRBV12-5 CASGLILDGLQCF TGTGCTAGTGGTTTGATCCTGGACGGACTGCAGTGCTTC
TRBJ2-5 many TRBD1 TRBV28 CASSPYGQGAQETQYF TGTGCCAGCAGCCCCTACGGACAGGGCGCCCAAGAGACCCAGTACTTC
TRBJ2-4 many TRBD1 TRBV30 CAWSHTGGGQYF TGTGCCTGGAGCCACACAGGGGGAGGTCAGTACTTC
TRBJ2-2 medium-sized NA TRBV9 CASSEPLDDSHTGELFF TGTGCCAGCAGCGAACCCCTAGACGACTCCCACACCGGGGAGCTGTTTTTT
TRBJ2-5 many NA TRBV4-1 CASSQPDKETQYF TGCGCCAGCAGCCAACCCGATAAGGAGACCCAGTACTTC
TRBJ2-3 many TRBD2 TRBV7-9 CASAGTSGVTDTQYF TGTGCCAGCGCGGGGACTAGCGGAGTCACAGATACGCAGTATTTT
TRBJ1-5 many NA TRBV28 CASSFGQLNQPQHF TGTGCCAGCAGTTTCGGGCAGCTCAATCAGCCCCAGCATTTT
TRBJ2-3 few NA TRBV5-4 CASSLSRDTQYF TGTGCCAGCAGCTTATCCAGAGATACGCAGTATTTT
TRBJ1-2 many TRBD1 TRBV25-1 CALQGADGYTF TGTGCCTTACAGGGGGCCGATGGCTACACCTTC
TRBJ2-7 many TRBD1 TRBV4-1 CASSPRTGSSYEQYF TGCGCCAGCAGCCCCCGGACAGGGAGCTCCTACGAGCAGTACTTC
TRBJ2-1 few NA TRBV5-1 CASRKADGGGLTYNEQFF TGCGCCAGCAGAAAGGCAGACGGGGGTGGCTTAACCTACAATGAGCAGTTCTTC
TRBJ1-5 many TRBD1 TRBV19 CASSLDRRGQPQHF TGTGCCAGTAGCCTGGACAGGAGGGGTCAGCCCCAGCATTTT
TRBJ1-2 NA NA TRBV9 CVSSCEGSDYGYTF TGTGTCAGCAGCTGTGAAGGGTCTGACTATGGCTACACCTTC
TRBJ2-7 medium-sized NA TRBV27 CASSLSPAYEQYF TGTGCCAGCAGTTTATCCCCAGCCTACGAGCAGTACTTC
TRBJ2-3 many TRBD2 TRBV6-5 CASSYSAGGTDTQYF TGTGCCAGCAGTTACTCGGCGGGAGGCACAGATACGCAGTATTTT